This T cell receptor beta chain was sequenced in a study of graft-versus-host responses after intestinal transplantation. Sequenced by immunoSEQ multiplex PCR; TCRdb stores in-frame clones only, minus some. The table records about 31,000 clones, around 85% of them present only once. This CDR3 region has 16 residues. The germline gives CDR1 LNHNV, CDR2 YYDKDF (reference sequence). Trimming removed 1 base at V and 3 bases at J, with 13 bases between. On this clone itself: Antigen unknown.

The sequencing used unstimulated CD8+ T cells sorted from spleen or lymph node cells, collected before intestinal transplant. The rearrangement joins TRBV15 to TRBJ1-5; tentatively, D is TRBD1 (5 bases). This sequence was found in a human donor who received an intestinal transplant. This CDR3 is CATSRAGPGDNQPQHF. The CDR3 bases are TGTGCCACCAGCAGAGCAGGGCCGGGCGACAATCAGCCCCAGCATTTT.